The source of this T cell receptor beta chain is a study of cytomegalovirus exposure and HLA in healthy donors. Overall study: Among 150 million to 200 million T cells, an earlier analysis found 90 million to 130 million unique TCR beta sequences.

This CDR3 comprises 12 residues. Germline values: CDR1 SEHNR, CDR2 FQNEAQ (reference sequence). This clone was recorded once. Its antigen is not known. One end of the junction is discordant with germline, which a read error may explain. The PCR contained 60 Vbeta and 13 Jbeta primers. TCRdb keeps only in-frame clones here, not all; method: immunoSEQ multiplex PCR. The sample carries more than 85,000 clones, just under 80% recorded once. Study-level results: Clonal expansion was found to be greater in HLA-associated TCR beta chains than in equally common others in a later analysis. As was reported, the classifier diagnosed cytomegalovirus status with high specificity and sensitivity.

The specimen sequenced was PBMCs. The sequence came from a male donor in good health and CMV-seronegative. The J gene is TRBJ2-7, the V gene TRBV7-9; D perhaps matches TRBD1 (5 bases). CDR3 DNA: TGTTCCAGCAGCCCCAGGGTTCGCGAGCAGTACTTC. Amino acid sequence: CSSSPRVREQYF.